This note documents a single T cell receptor (beta chain) sequence. Only in-frame clones appear in the TCRdb table, and some are missing; sequencing was by immunoSEQ multiplex PCR. The sample shows over 100,000 clones, around 83% of them seen only once. The entry originates in a study of blood T cell repertoires in COVID-19. The V end was cut by 1 base, the J end by 4 bases, with 11 bases between. Germline CDR1 and CDR2: SGHRS and YFSETQ. There are 14 residues in the CDR3. What was sequenced was peripheral blood. The TCR was taken from a man in his 70s with acute or convalescent COVID-19. The rearrangement joins TRBV5-1 to TRBJ1-1; D unresolved. The CDR3 reads CASSLNAGSTEAFF. The DNA of the CDR3 is TGCGCCAGCAGCTTGAATGCTGGGAGCACTGAAGCTTTCTTT.